This T cell receptor (beta chain) was identified during a study of blood T cell repertoires in COVID-19 (dated by TCRdb to 2020 to 2022). Study-level background: The collaborator samples originated in the United States, Italy and Spain and spanned the acute and convalescent phases of COVID-19. The prospective study material was composed of cDNA or gDNA derived from T cells, B-cell-depleted T cells, or PBMCs. The dataset comprised deeply sampled blood TCRbeta repertoires from subjects exposed to, actively infected with, or recovered from COVID-19. The repertoires were released in a freely available public database intended as a resource for research on the immune response to SARS-CoV-2. The samples were drawn from the first 160 participants of the ongoing ImmuneRACE study and from roughly 1,300 subjects provided by 6 global collaborators. The sample metadata nearly always contained a de-identified subject ID, COVID-19 status, age in years and sex. Where available, HLA class I and class II types were taken from metadata supplied by the sample provider and were not determined by assay-based typing. Results the study describes overall, beyond this receptor: Clinical and demographic metadata were provided uncurated, with the amount varying by source and participant.

Collaborating institutions collected whole blood in K2EDTA tubes following their own protocols. For TCRbeta analysis, collaborators shipped samples as frozen whole blood, isolated PBMCs, or DNA extracted from either of those sample types. The germline V gene (reference sequence) provides CDR1 MNHEY and CDR2 SMNVEV. V loses 6 bases of germline sequence and J loses 3 bases, and the interval between the two ends is 14 bases. The CDR3 holds 14 amino acids from the cysteine to the phenylalanine. The CDR3 DNA has 42 bases and is translated from base 1. About this clone: There is no known antigen for this receptor. The sample holds no much larger clone one base away, and base qualities are not on file.

TCRbeta CDR3 regions were amplified from genomic DNA using the immunoSEQ Assay, a bias-controlled multiplex PCR. As for the original processing: The number of nucleated cells in each sample was estimated from the amplification of reference gene primers within the assay. Sequence reads were collapsed and filtered to measure the absolute abundance of every unique TCRbeta CDR3 rearrangement. For each sample, productive Simpson clonality was calculated by taking the square root of Simpson's diversity index across productive rearrangements. The immuneACCESS repertoire file appears here via TCRdb, limited to in-frame rearrangements. These files lack a portion of the clones; in checked studies, under half of the deficit traces to unresolved V genes, and the cause of the others is not known. D and trimming come from the DNA, and the V and J calls and clone size come from that table. The sample data list roughly 45,000 clones, and roughly 89% of these were observed just once. Jointly, the top ten make up around 0.4% of the sample.

The rearranged chain carries TRBV27 and TRBJ1-2, with TRBD1 tentatively as D gene (5 bases match). The sample comprised peripheral blood. The sequence was collected from a human donor in a cohort sampled during active COVID-19. The CDR3 protein is CASRPDGGYYGYTF. The sequenced DNA: TGTGCCAGCAGGCCTGATGGGGGGTACTATGGCTACACCTTC.